These T cell receptor beta chains were read from a single sample in a study of identifying expanded T cells in peripheral blood. Sequencing used immunoSEQ multiplex PCR; TCRdb keeps in-frame clones, though not all of them. The sample contains about 91,000 clones, approximately 91% of which appear only once. Specimen: blood. These receptors all stem from a person aged 18 to 75 in good health. CDR3s include the opening cysteine and the closing phenylalanine or tryptophan. Each record gives: J gene, D gene, clone size, V gene, CDR3 protein, CDR3 DNA. The D gene is left open where the match is weak. Clone size is not always given. Where it is, it says once, few, many or a class for expanded clones.

TRBJ2-4,.,.,TRBV2,CASSGKNIQYF,TGTGCCAGCAGTGGTAAAAACATTCAGTACTTC
TRBJ2-7,.,.,TRBV7-8,CASSLDYNSNYEQYF,TGTGCCAGCAGCTTAGATTATAACAGTAACTACGAGCAGTACTTC
TRBJ1-4,TRBD1,.,TRBV27,CASLGQGDEKLFF,TGTGCCAGCCTGGGACAGGGTGACGAAAAACTGTTTTTT
TRBJ2-7,TRBD1,.,TRBV5-1,CASSLYPTGGYEQYF,TGCGCCAGCAGCTTGTACCCCACAGGGGGCTACGAGCAGTACTTC
TRBJ2-5,TRBD2,.,TRBV28,CASSLAGTNEETQYF,TGTGCCAGCAGCCTAGCGGGTACCAATGAAGAGACCCAGTACTTC
TRBJ1-1,.,once,TRBV18,CASSPGRRDWNTEAFF,TGTGCCAGCTCACCCGGGAGAAGGGATTGGAACACTGAAGCTTTCTTT
TRBJ2-2,TRBD2,.,TRBV5-1,CASSLVSSGSSGELFF,TGCGCCAGCAGCTTGGTGTCTAGCGGGAGCAGCGGGGAGCTGTTTTTT
TRBJ1-3,.,.,TRBV7-2,CASSPTVVSGNTIYF,TGTGCCAGCAGCCCCACAGTGGTCTCTGGAAACACCATATATTTT
TRBJ1-5,.,once,TRBV5-6,CASSLTSLGQPQHF,TGTGCCAGCAGCTTAACATCCTTGGGTCAGCCCCAGCATTTT
TRBJ2-1,.,.,TRBV27,CASSPPPSRTSRIYNEQFF,TGTGCCAGCAGCCCCCCCCCTAGCAGAACGTCCCGAATCTACAATGAGCAGTTCTTC
TRBJ1-5,.,.,TRBV30,CAWSVGRDKGWGNQPQHF,TGTGCCTGGAGTGTAGGAAGGGACAAGGGATGGGGCAATCAGCCCCAGCATTTT
TRBJ2-7,.,.,TRBV7-9,CASSLVGGEPHSYEQYF,TGTGCCAGCAGCTTAGTCGGTGGTGAGCCCCACTCCTACGAGCAGTACTTC
TRBJ2-3,TRBD2,.,TRBV7-8,CASSLARTSGGGTDTQYF,TGTGCCAGCAGCTTAGCGCGTACTAGCGGGGGGGGTACAGATACGCAGTATTTT
TRBJ2-3,TRBD2,.,TRBV4-2,CASSPTAGLDVQEYF,TGTGCCAGCAGCCCCACTGCGGGACTAGACGTCCAGGAGTATTTT
TRBJ1-1,TRBD1,once,TRBV5-4,CASSFVSTGGTEAFF,TGTGCCAGCAGCTTCGTTTCGACAGGGGGCACTGAAGCTTTCTTT
TRBJ2-1,TRBD1,.,TRBV6-5,CASAKRGQGYNEQFF,TGTGCCAGCGCTAAACGGGGACAGGGCTACAATGAGCAGTTCTTC
TRBJ1-2,.,.,TRBV7-9,CASSLEVTVYGYTF,TGTGCCAGCAGCTTAGAGGTCACAGTCTATGGCTACACCTTC
TRBJ2-5,.,.,TRBV10-3,CAISEISGPQETQYF,TGTGCCATCAGTGAGATATCCGGACCCCAAGAGACCCAGTACTTC
TRBJ2-3,.,.,TRBV5-4,CASSLFEDTQYF,TGTGCCAGCAGCTTGTTCGAAGATACGCAGTATTTT
TRBJ2-3,TRBD2,.,TRBV6-4,CASSDASGRGTDTQYF,TGTGCCAGCAGTGATGCTAGCGGGAGGGGCACAGATACGCAGTATTTT
TRBJ1-6,.,.,TRBV19,CASSIWTEASPLHF,TGTGCCAGTAGTATATGGACAGAAGCGTCACCCCTCCACTTT
TRBJ1-1,TRBD1,once,TRBV28,CASSLGTGGFEAFF,TGTGCCAGCAGTTTGGGGACAGGGGGTTTTGAAGCTTTCTTT
TRBJ1-1,TRBD1,.,TRBV28,CASTTGTGGSNTEAFF,TGTGCCAGCACGACCGGGACAGGGGGCTCGAACACTGAAGCTTTCTTT
TRBJ1-2,.,.,TRBV14,CASSPRPGRNYGYTF,TGTGCCAGCAGCCCCCGGCCAGGGAGAAACTATGGCTACACCTTC
TRBJ2-1,.,.,TRBV5-1,CASTLRGQGYNEQFF,TGCGCCAGCACCCTCCGGGGGCAAGGCTACAATGAGCAGTTCTTC
TRBJ2-1,TRBD2,.,TRBV30,CAWSGLGDNEQFF,TGTGCCTGGAGCGGACTAGGTGACAATGAGCAGTTCTTC
TRBJ2-5,.,.,TRBV29-1,CSVEGAAQETQYF,TGCAGCGTTGAAGGGGCGGCCCAAGAGACCCAGTACTTC
TRBJ2-7,.,once,TRBV10-3,CAISGQGSYEQYF,TGTGCCATCAGTGGGCAGGGTTCCTACGAGCAGTACTTC
TRBJ2-5,.,.,TRBV2,CASSLGGTAGGTQYF,TGTGCCAGCAGTCTCGGCGGGACGGCCGGGGGGACCCAGTACTTC
TRBJ2-3,TRBD2,.,TRBV6-4,CASSAAGATDTQYF,TGTGCCAGCAGTGCAGCGGGAGCCACAGATACGCAGTATTTT
TRBJ1-3,.,.,TRBV11-2,CASSYFSADSGNTIYF,TGTGCCAGCAGCTACTTCTCGGCAGACTCTGGAAACACCATATATTTT
TRBJ2-5,TRBD1,.,TRBV9,CASSGDRDSVWETQYF,TGTGCCAGCAGCGGGGACAGGGATTCTGTCTGGGAGACCCAGTACTTC
TRBJ1-4,TRBD1,.,TRBV6-1,CASSEGQGAEKLFF,TGTGCCAGCAGTGAGGGACAGGGGGCTGAAAAACTGTTTTTT
TRBJ2-7,TRBD2,.,TRBV5-1,CASSWGGSDSYEQYF,TGCGCCAGCAGCTGGGGGGGATCCGATTCCTACGAGCAGTACTTC
TRBJ2-2,TRBD1,.,TRBV6-4,CASSPQGADTGELFF,TGTGCCAGCAGTCCACAGGGGGCGGACACCGGGGAGCTGTTTTTT
TRBJ2-7,TRBD1,.,TRBV11-1,CASSLDRDRVREQYF,TGTGCCAGCAGCTTAGACCGGGACAGGGTGCGCGAGCAGTACTTC
TRBJ1-5,TRBD1,.,TRBV5-6,CASSLGGQGSNSNQPQHF,TGTGCCAGCAGCTTGGGTGGACAGGGTAGTAATAGCAATCAGCCCCAGCATTTT
TRBJ2-6,.,.,TRBV27,CASRPRAAIPSGANVLTF,TGTGCCAGCAGACCCCGGGCCGCCATCCCATCCGGGGCCAACGTCCTGACTTTC
TRBJ2-6,.,.,TRBV6-4,CASSVTGSGANVLTF,TGTGCCAGCAGTGTCACAGGGTCTGGGGCCAACGTCCTGACTTTC
TRBJ2-3,TRBD2,.,TRBV9,CASSPGLGADTQYF,TGTGCCAGCAGCCCAGGACTAGGGGCAGATACGCAGTATTTT
TRBJ1-3,.,.,TRBV30,CAWKGGSRSGNTIYF,TGTGCCTGGAAGGGGGGGAGTCGCTCTGGAAACACCATATATTTT
TRBJ1-2,.,.,TRBV5-8,CASSSPPWDGYTF,TGTGCCAGCAGCTCCCCGCCGTGGGATGGCTACACCTTC
TRBJ1-5,.,.,TRBV5-8,CASSLGYSNQPQHF,TGTGCCAGCAGCTTGGGGTATAGCAATCAGCCCCAGCATTTT
TRBJ2-7,.,.,TRBV18,CASSEGTGPSYEQYF,TGTGCCAGCTCAGAGGGAACGGGACCTTCCTACGAGCAGTACTTC
TRBJ1-5,TRBD1,.,TRBV6-6,CASSPDRVKPQHF,TGTGCCAGCAGTCCCGACAGGGTGAAGCCCCAGCATTTT
TRBJ2-4,TRBD1,.,TRBV6-1,CASIPTQGARNIQYF,TGTGCCAGCATCCCCACCCAGGGGGCGAGAAACATTCAGTACTTC
TRBJ2-7,TRBD2,.,TRBV18,CASSPPSSGRYEQYF,TGTGCCAGCTCACCCCCGTCTAGCGGGAGGTACGAGCAGTACTTC
TRBJ2-5,.,.,TRBV4-3,CASSQDERPWETQYF,TGCGCCAGCAGCCAAGATGAACGACCTTGGGAGACCCAGTACTTC
TRBJ2-3,.,.,TRBV4-1,CASSPDPTDTQYF,TGCGCCAGCAGTCCGGACCCCACAGATACGCAGTATTTT
TRBJ2-7,TRBD1,.,TRBV10-1,CASSALQGSEQYF,TGCGCCAGCAGTGCGTTACAGGGGTCCGAGCAGTACTTC
TRBJ1-1,.,.,TRBV28,CASSPRRAEAFF,TGTGCCAGCAGTCCCAGGAGGGCTGAAGCTTTCTTT
TRBJ2-1,.,.,TRBV27,CASSPSASSYNEQFF,TGTGCCAGCAGTCCCTCGGCGAGCTCCTACAATGAGCAGTTCTTC
TRBJ2-5,TRBD2,.,TRBV30,CAWTMTSGGTGETQYF,TGTGCCTGGACCATGACTAGCGGGGGAACCGGAGAGACCCAGTACTTC